This TCR beta chain was recorded in a study of blood T cell repertoires in COVID-19. Enrolled through a virtual design, the participants were between roughly 18 and 90 years of age and came from fewer than 30 US areas. Cohort allocation depended upon clinical history that participants reported. Symptom resolution, clearance, or two negative PCRs marked the recovered donors of Cohort 3. In the authors' methods: Amplifying reference gene primers gave estimates of nucleated cell counts. TCRdb's copy holds only in-frame clones and misses some; the assay was immunoSEQ multiplex PCR. Clonal size and the V and J genes are those of that table, whereas D and trimming came from the DNA. The data contain some 500,000 clones, approximately 90% of them singletons. Sequenced: PBMCs or T cells enriched from blood (not recorded which). The TCR sequence derives from a woman between 40 and 50 years old who had recovered from COVID-19.

In DNA form, the CDR3 reads TGTGCCAGCAGTTCGGGACAGAAAAACATTCAGTACTTC. It yields the protein CASSSGQKNIQYF. This chain uses TRBV12-3 or TRBV12-4 with TRBJ2-4; 7 nucleotides line up with TRBD1. The CDR3 spans 13 residues. V lost 4 bases to trimming and J lost 4 bases; unmatched junction nucleotides: 1.